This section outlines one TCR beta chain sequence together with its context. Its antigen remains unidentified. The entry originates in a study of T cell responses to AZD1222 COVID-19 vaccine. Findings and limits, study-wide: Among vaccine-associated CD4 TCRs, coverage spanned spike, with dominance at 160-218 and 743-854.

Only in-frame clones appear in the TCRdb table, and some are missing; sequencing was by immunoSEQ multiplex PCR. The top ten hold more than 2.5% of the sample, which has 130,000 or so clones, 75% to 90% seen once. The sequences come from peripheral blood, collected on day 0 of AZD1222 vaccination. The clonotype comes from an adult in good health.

This CDR3 is CASSTVTGGRYEQYF. DNA of the CDR3: TGCGCCAGCAGCACCGTGACAGGGGGCAGGTACGAGCAGTACTTC. V is TRBV5-1 and J is TRBJ2-7; 10 bases match TRBD1. The V gene end was trimmed by 4 bases and the J gene end by 4 bases; junction bases not matched to a gene: 8. The CDR3 runs to 15 residues. In germline, CDR1 is SGHRS, CDR2 YFSETQ.